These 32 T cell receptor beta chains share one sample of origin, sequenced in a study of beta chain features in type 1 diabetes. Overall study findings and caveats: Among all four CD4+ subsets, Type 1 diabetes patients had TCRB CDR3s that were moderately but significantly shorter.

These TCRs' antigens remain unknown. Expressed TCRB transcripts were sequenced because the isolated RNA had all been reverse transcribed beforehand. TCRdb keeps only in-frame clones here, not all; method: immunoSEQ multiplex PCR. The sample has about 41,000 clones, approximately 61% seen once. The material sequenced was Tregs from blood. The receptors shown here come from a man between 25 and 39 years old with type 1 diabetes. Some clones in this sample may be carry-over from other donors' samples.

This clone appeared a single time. The CDR3 bases are TGTGCTAGTGGATACCAGGGATACAATCAGCCCCAGCATTTT. Residues: CASGYQGYNQPQHF. The chain links TRBV12-5 to TRBJ1-5; tentative D call: TRBD1 (5 bases). Trimming cost V 6 bases and J 3 bases, with 12 bases left between them. CDR1 is LGHNT, CDR2 FRNRAP, per germline. There are 14 residues in the CDR3. Filled out from reference TRBV12-5 and TRBJ1-5, the complete variable domain reads DARVTQTPRHKVTEMGQEVTMRCQPILGHNTVFWYRQTMMQGLELLAYFRNRAPLDDSGMPKDRFSAEMPDATLATLKIQPSEPRDSAVYFCASGYQGYNQPQHFGDGTRLSIL.

CDR3 in DNA: TGTGCCAGCAGTGAGGGGGGGGGCGTACAATATGGCTACACCTTC. It codes for CASSEGGGVQYGYTF. The chain carries TRBV6-4 and TRBJ1-2; tentatively, D is TRBD1 (6 bases). Between the trimmed V and J ends, which lost 3 bases and 5 bases, there was a span of 16 bases. Germline CDR1 and CDR2: MRHNA and SNTAGT. The CDR3 has 15 residues.

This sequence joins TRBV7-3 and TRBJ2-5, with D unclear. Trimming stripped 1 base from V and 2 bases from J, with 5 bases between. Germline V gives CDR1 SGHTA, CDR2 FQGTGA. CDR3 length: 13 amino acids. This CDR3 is CASSLNFQETQYF. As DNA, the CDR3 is TGTGCCAGCAGCTTAAACTTTCAAGAGACCCAGTACTTC.

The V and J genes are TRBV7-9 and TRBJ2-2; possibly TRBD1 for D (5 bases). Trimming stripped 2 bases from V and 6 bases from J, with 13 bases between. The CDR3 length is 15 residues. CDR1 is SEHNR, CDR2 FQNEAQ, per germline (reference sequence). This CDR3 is CASSLSQVFPGELFF. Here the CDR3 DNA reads TGTGCCAGCAGCTTATCACAGGTTTTTCCCGGGGAGCTGTTTTTT.

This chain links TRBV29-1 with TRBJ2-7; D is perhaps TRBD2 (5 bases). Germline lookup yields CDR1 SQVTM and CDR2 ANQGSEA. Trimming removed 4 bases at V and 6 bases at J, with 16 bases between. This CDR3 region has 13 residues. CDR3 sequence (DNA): TGCAGCGTTGGTGGGCTAGCAGCTCGCGAGCAGTACTTC. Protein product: CSVGGLAAREQYF.

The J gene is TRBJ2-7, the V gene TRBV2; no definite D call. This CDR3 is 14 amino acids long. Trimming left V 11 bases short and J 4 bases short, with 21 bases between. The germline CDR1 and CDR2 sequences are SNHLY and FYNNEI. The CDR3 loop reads CAPSKEQLTYEQYF. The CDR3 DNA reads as TGTGCCCCCAGCAAGGAGCAGTTAACGTACGAGCAGTACTTC.

In nucleotides, the CDR3 is TGTGCCAGCAGCACTAGGGAGGGTGTGGTCTACAATGAGCAGTTCTTC. This sequence encodes CASSTREGVVYNEQFF. The V and J genes are TRBV9 and TRBJ2-1; 7 bases map to TRBD2. The germline V gene encodes CDR1 SGDLS and CDR2 YYNGEE. This CDR3 spans 16 amino acids. The V and J ends lost 4 bases and 3 bases, in that order; junction bases with no gene match: 10. The entire variable domain, with the rest obtained from reference TRBV9 and TRBJ2-1, is as follows: DSGVTQTPKHLITATGQRVTLRCSPRSGDLSVYWYQQSLDQGLQFLIQYYNGEERAKGNILERFSAQQFPDLHSELNLSSLELGDSALYFCASSTREGVVYNEQFFGPGTRLTVL.

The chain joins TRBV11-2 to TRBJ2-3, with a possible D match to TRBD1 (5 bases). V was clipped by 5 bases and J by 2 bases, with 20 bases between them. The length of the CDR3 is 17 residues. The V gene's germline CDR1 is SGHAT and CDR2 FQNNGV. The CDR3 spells CASSLSLSWGITDTQYF. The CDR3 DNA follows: TGTGCCAGCAGCCTTTCCCTTAGCTGGGGCATCACAGATACGCAGTATTTT.

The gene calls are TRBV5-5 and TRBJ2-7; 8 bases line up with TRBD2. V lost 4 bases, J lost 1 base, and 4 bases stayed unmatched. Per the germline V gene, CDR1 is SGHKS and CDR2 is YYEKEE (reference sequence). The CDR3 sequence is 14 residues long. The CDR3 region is CASSPGGQSYEQYF. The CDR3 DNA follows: TGTGCCAGCAGCCCGGGGGGGCAATCCTACGAGCAGTACTTC.

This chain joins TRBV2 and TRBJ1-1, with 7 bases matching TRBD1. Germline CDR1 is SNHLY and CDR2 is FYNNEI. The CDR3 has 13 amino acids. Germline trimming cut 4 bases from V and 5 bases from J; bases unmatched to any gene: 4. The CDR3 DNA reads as TGTGCCAGCAGTGTGGAGGGGGCGACTGAAGCTTTCTTT. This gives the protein CASSVEGATEAFF.

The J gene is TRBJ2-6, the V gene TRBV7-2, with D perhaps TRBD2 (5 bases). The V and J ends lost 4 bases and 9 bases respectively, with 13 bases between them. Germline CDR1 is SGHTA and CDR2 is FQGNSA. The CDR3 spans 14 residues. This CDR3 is CASSSQRRGNVLTF. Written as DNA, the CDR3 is TGTGCCAGCAGCTCCCAACGCCGGGGCAACGTCCTGACTTTC. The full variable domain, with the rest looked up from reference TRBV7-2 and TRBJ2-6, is GAGVSQSPSNKVTEKGKDVELRCDPISGHTALYWYRQSLGQGLEFLIYFQGNSAPDKSGLPSDRFSAERTGGSVSTLTIQRTQQEDSAVYLCASSSQRRGNVLTFGAGSRLTVL.

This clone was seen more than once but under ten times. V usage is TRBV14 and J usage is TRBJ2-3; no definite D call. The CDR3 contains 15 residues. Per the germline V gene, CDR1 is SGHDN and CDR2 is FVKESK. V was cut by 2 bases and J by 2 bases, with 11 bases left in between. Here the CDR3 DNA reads TGTGCCAGCAGCCAATATCACAGCTACACAGATACGCAGTATTTT. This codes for CASSQYHSYTDTQYF.

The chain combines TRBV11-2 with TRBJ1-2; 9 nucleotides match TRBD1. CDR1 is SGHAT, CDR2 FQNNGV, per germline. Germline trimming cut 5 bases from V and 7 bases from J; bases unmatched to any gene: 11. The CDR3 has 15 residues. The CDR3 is CASSLLTGGGRGYTF. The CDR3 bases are TGTGCCAGCAGCCTCCTTACAGGGGGCGGTCGTGGCTACACCTTC.

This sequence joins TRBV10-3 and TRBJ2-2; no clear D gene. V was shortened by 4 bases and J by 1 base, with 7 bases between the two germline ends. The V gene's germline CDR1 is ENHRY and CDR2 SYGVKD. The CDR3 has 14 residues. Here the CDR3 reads CAISVGRNTGELFF. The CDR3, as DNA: TGTGCCATCAGTGTGGGCAGGAACACCGGGGAGCTGTTTTTT.

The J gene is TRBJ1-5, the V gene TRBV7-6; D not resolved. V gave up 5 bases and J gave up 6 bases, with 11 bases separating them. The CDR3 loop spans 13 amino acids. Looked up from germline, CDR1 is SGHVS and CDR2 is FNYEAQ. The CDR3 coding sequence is TGTGCCAGCAGCCCCGGCCCGGGTCAGCCCCAGCATTTT. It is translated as CASSPGPGQPQHF.

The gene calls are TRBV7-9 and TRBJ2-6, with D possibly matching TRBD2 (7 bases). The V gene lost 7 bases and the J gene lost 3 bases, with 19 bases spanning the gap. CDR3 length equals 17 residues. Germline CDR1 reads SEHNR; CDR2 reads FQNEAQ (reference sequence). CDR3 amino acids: CASTRGARESGANVLTF. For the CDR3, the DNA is TGTGCCAGCACCCGGGGGGCGCGGGAAAGTGGGGCCAACGTCCTGACTTTC.

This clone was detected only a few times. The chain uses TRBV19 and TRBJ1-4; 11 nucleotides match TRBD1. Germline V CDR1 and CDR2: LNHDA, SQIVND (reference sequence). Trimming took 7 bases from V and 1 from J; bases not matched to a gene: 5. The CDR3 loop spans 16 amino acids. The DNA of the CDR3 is TGTGCCAGTACACGGACAGGGGGCTTAACTAATGAAAAACTGTTTTTT. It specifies CASTRTGGLTNEKLFF.

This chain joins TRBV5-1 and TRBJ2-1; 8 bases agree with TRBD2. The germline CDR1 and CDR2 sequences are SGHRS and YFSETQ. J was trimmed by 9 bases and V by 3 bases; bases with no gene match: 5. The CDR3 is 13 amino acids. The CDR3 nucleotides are TGCGCCAGCAGCTCGGGGGGGCGAGGTGAGCAGTTCTTC. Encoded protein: CASSSGGRGEQFF. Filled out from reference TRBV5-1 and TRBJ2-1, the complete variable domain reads KAGVTQTPRYLIKTRGQQVTLSCSPISGHRSVSWYQQTPGQGLQFLFEYFSETQRNKGNFPGRFSGRQFSNSRSEMNVSTLELGDSALYLCASSSGGRGEQFFGPGTRLTVL.

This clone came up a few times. CDR3 sequence reads: CASSQDGRTYEQYF. The CDR3 bases are TGCGCCAGCAGCCAAGATGGCAGAACCTACGAGCAGTACTTC. J is TRBJ2-7 and V is TRBV4-1; D remains ambiguous. The germline V gene encodes CDR1 MGHRA and CDR2 YSYEKL. The CDR3 extends over 14 amino acids. V dropped 0 bases and J dropped 2 bases, with 8 bases sitting between them.

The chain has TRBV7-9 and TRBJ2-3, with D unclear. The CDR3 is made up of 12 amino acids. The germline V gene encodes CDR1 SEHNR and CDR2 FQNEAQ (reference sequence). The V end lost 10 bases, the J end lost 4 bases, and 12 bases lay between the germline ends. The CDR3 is CATLRLADTQYF. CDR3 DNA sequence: TGTGCCACCCTGAGATTGGCAGATACGCAGTATTTT.

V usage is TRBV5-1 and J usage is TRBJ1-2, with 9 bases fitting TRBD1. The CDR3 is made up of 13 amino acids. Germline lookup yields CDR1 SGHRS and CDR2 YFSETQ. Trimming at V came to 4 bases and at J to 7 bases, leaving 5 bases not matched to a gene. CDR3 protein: CASSPGQGSGYTF. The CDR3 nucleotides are TGCGCCAGCAGCCCGGGACAGGGAAGTGGCTACACCTTC.

CDR3 residues: CASSRGGLARDEQYF. The CDR3 region has the DNA TGTGCCAGCTCTAGAGGCGGGCTAGCACGGGACGAGCAGTACTTC. The rearrangement links TRBV27 to TRBJ2-7, with D tentatively TRBD2 (5 bases). CDR3 length: 15 residues. CDR1 is MNHEY, CDR2 SMNVEV, per germline (reference sequence). V lost 8 bases, J lost 5 bases, and 22 bases lay in between.

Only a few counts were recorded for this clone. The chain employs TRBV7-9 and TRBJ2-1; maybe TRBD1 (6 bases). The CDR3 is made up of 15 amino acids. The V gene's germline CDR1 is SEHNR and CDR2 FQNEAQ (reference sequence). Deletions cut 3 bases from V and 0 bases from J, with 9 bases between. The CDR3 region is CASSLKQGSYNEQFF. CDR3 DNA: TGTGCCAGCAGCTTGAAACAGGGCTCCTACAATGAGCAGTTCTTC.

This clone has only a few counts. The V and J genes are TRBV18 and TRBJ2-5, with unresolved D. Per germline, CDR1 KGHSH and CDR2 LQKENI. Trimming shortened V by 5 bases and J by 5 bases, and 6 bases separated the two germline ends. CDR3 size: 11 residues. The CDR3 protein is CASSIAETQYF. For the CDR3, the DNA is TGTGCCAGCTCAATAGCCGAGACCCAGTACTTC.

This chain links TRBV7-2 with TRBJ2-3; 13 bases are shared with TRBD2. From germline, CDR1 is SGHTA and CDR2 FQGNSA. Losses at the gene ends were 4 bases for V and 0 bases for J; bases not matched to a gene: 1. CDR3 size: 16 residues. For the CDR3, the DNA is TGTGCCAGCAGCTGGACTAGCGGGAGAAGCACAGATACGCAGTATTTT. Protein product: CASSWTSGRSTDTQYF. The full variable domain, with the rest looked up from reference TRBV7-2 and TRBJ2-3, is GAGVSQSPSNKVTEKGKDVELRCDPISGHTALYWYRQSLGQGLEFLIYFQGNSAPDKSGLPSDRFSAERTGGSVSTLTIQRTQQEDSAVYLCASSWTSGRSTDTQYFGPGTRLTVL.

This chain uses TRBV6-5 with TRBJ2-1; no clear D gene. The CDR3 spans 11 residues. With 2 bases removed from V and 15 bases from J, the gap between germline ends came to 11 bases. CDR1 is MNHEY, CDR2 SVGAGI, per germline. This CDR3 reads CASSYRSFLFF. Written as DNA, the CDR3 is TGTGCCAGCAGTTACCGTAGTTTCCTGTTCTTC.

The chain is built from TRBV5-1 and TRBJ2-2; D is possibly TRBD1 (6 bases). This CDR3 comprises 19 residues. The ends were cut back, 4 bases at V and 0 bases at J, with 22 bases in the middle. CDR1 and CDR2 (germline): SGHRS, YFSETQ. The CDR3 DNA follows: TGCGCCAGCAGCCCAGGTTACAGGGAAGGTTTTTCGAACACCGGGGAGCTGTTTTTT. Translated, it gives CASSPGYREGFSNTGELFF.

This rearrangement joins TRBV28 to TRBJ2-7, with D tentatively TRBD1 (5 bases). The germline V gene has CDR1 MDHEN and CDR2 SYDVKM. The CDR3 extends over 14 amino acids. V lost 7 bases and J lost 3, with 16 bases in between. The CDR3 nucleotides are TGTGCCAGCACCACAACCCCAGGGAACTACGAGCAGTACTTC. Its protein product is CASTTTPGNYEQYF.

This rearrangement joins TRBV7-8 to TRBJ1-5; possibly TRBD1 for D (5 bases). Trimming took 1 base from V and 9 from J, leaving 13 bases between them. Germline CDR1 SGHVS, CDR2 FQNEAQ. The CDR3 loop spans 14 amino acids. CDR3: CASSLGRGRGPQHF. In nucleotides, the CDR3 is TGTGCCAGCAGCTTAGGGAGGGGCAGAGGGCCCCAGCATTTT.

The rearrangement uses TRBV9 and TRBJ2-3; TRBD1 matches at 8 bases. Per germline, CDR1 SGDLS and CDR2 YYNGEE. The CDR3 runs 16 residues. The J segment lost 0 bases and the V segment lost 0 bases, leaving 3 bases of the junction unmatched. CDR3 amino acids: CASSVGQGASTDTQYF. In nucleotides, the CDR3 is TGTGCCAGCAGCGTAGGGCAGGGGGCGAGCACAGATACGCAGTATTTT.

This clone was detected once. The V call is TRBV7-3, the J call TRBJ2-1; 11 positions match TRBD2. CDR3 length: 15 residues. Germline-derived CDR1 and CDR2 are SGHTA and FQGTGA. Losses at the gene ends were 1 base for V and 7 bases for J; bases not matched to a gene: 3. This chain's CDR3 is CASSLSLAGGNEQFF. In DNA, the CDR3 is TGTGCCAGCAGCTTAAGTCTAGCGGGGGGAAATGAGCAGTTCTTC.

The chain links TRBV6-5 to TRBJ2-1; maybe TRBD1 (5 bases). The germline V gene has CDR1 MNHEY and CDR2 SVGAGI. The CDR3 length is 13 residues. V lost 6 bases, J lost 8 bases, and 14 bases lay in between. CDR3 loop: CASSDTQGDEQFF. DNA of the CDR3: TGTGCCAGCAGCGATACCCAGGGCGATGAGCAGTTCTTC.